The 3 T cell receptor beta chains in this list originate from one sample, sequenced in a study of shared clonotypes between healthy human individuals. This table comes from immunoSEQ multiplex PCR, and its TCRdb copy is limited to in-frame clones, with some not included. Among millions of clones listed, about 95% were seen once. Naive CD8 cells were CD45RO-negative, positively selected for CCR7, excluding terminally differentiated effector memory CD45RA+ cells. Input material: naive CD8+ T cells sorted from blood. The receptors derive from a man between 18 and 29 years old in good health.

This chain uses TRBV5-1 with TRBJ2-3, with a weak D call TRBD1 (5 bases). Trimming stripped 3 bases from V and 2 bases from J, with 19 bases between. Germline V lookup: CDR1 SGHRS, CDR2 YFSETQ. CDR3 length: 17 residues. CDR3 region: CASSWAAARGATDTQYF. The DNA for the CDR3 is TGCGCCAGCAGCTGGGCGGCGGCAAGGGGTGCCACAGATACGCAGTATTTT.

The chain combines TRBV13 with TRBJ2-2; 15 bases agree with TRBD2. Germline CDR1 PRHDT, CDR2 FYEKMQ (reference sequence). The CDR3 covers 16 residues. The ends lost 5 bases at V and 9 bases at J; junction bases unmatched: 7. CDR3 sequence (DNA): TGTGCCAGCAGCCCGGGACTAGCGGGGGGCCGCCGGGAGCTGTTTTTT. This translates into CASSPGLAGGRRELFF.

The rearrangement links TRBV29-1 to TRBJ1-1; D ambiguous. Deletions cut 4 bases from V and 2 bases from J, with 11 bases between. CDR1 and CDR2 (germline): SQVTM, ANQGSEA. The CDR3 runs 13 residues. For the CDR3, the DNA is TGCAGCGTTGGCGAGGGTTTCAACACTGAAGCTTTCTTT. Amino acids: CSVGEGFNTEAFF. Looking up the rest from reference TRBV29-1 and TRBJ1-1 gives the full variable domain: SAVISQKPSRDICQRGTSLTIQCQVDSQVTMMFWYRQQPGQSLTLIATANQGSEATYESGFVIDKFPISRPNLTFSTLTVSNMSPEDSSIYLCSVGEGFNTEAFFGQGTRLTVV.